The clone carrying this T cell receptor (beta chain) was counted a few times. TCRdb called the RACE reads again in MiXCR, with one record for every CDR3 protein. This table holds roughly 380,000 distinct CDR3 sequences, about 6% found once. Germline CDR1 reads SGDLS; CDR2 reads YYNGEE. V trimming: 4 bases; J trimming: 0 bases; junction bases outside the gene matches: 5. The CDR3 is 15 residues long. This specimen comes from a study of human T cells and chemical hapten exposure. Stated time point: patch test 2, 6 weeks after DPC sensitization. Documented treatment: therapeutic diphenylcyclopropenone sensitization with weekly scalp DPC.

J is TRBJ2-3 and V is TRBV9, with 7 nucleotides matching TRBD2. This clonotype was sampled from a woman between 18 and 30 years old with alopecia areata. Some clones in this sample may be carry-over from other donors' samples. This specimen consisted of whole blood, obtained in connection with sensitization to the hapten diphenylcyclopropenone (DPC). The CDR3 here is CASSSRGFSTDTQYF. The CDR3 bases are TGTGCCAGCAGCTCGCGGGGGTTTAGCACAGATACGCAGTATTTT.